In this sample, the clone carrying this T cell receptor (beta chain) turned up many times. TCRdb recomputed calls from the 5' RACE reads with MiXCR, one row per CDR3 protein. The sample gives some 64,000 distinct CDR3 sequences, about a tenth of which show up once; roughly a sixth is in the top ten. With 5 bases removed from V and 3 bases from J, the gap between germline ends came to 10 bases. This CDR3 spans 13 amino acids. Germline V gives CDR1 MNHEY, CDR2 SVGAGI. These data come from a study of early T cells in non-severe SARS-CoV-2 infection. The chain recombines TRBV6-5 with TRBJ1-2; D is unclear. The sample in question was whole blood, obtained at baseline. The sequence derives from an adult who was a healthcare worker with PCR-confirmed SARS-CoV-2 infection or an uninfected control (not recorded which). In nucleotides, the CDR3 is TGTGCCAGCAGTCGGTACGAGGACTATGGCTACACCTTC. This translates into CASSRYEDYGYTF.